The rows below give T cell receptor beta chains drawn from one sample of a study of blood T cell repertoires in COVID-19. The repertoire was sequenced with immunoSEQ multiplex PCR; TCRdb's copy has only in-frame clones and lacks some. The sample consists of tens of thousands of clones, about 90% of them appearing once. Sequences were obtained from peripheral blood. The receptors stem from a woman aged 45-60 years with active or convalescent COVID-19. The CDR3 runs from the conserved cysteine through the conserved F or W. The order of the fields is D gene, clone size, V gene, J gene, CDR3 protein, CDR3 DNA. D genes are given only for firm matches. Part of the rows lack a size; the others show once, few, many or a class for expanded clones.

.	.	TRBV4-3	TRBJ1-1	CASSTRAYTEAFF	TGCGCCAGCAGCACCAGGGCTTACACTGAAGCTTTCTTT
TRBD2	.	TRBV10-2	TRBJ2-1	CASSSAGVGEDEQFF	TGCGCCAGCAGTTCAGCGGGGGTGGGGGAGGATGAGCAGTTCTTC
TRBD1	.	TRBV30	TRBJ2-2	CAWRGQPNTGELFF	TGTGCCTGGAGGGGACAGCCGAACACCGGGGAGCTGTTTTTT
.	.	TRBV6-5	TRBJ1-1	CASRGRGAGRTEAFF	TGTGCCAGCAGAGGACGGGGGGCGGGACGGACTGAAGCTTTCTTT
TRBD2	.	TRBV11-2	TRBJ2-2	CASSLTPGLAGGQTGELFF	TGTGCCAGCAGCTTAACCCCGGGACTAGCGGGGGGGCAGACCGGGGAGCTGTTTTTT
.	.	TRBV7-2	TRBJ1-1	CASSLDGVTEAFF	TGTGCCAGCAGCTTAGACGGTGTGACTGAAGCTTTCTTT
.	.	TRBV2	TRBJ2-5	CASSSDSQETQYF	TGTGCCAGCAGTTCGGACAGCCAAGAGACCCAGTACTTC
.	.	TRBV9	TRBJ2-6	CASSGQTSGANVLTF	TGTGCCAGCAGCGGACAGACCTCTGGGGCCAACGTCCTGACTTTC
.	.	TRBV6-6	TRBJ2-7	CASSFRTDSYEQYF	TGTGCCAGCAGTTTCCGGACTGACTCCTACGAGCAGTACTTC
.	.	TRBV9	TRBJ1-1	CASSVNAQGTEAFF	TGTGCCAGCAGCGTAAATGCCCAGGGCACTGAAGCTTTCTTT
.	once	TRBV6-2/TRBV6-3	TRBJ1-1	CASSLEDSRGDTEAFF	TGTGCCAGCAGCCTAGAGGACAGCCGGGGGGACACTGAAGCTTTCTTT
TRBD1	.	TRBV19	TRBJ1-1	CASSTDDRVDTEAFF	TGTGCCAGTAGTACAGATGACAGGGTGGACACTGAAGCTTTCTTT